The 3 T cell receptor beta chains presented below share a single source sample, sequenced in a study of T cell changes during pregnancy in multiple sclerosis (dated by TCRdb to between 2019 and 2020). Libraries were made using the immunoSEQ multiplex PCR assay. Here the immuneACCESS table is served through TCRdb, limited to in-frame sequences with V and J called. Missing clones are a known gap in these copies; in checked studies unresolved V genes cover under half, and the rest lacks a known reason. This sample gives over 55,000 clones in total; 85% to 95% of them show up just once. Clones ranked in the top ten supply approximately 3.7% of the sample. The sequencing here drew on CD8+ T cells from peripheral blood mononuclear cells, taken in the third trimester of pregnancy. The receptor source for this set is a female donor with multiple sclerosis, enrolled in a pregnancy study.

The V and J genes are TRBV5-6 and TRBJ2-7; 7 bases are shared with TRBD2. Germline V CDR1 and CDR2: SGHDT, YYEEEE. Trimming took 4 bases from V and 5 from J; bases not matched to a gene: 12. The CDR3 covers 15 residues. The CDR3 nucleotides are TGTGCCAGCAGCAGCCGGGACTATAACACCCACGAGCAGTACTTC. It translates to CASSSRDYNTHEQYF.

The chain couples TRBV6-1 to TRBJ2-1; 8 nucleotides line up with TRBD2. V gave up 4 bases and J gave up 1 base; unmatched junction bases: 6. Germline V gives CDR1 MNHNS, CDR2 SASEGT. The CDR3 covers 16 residues. CDR3 sequence: CASSVPSGSSYNEQFF. In DNA, the CDR3 is TGTGCCAGCAGTGTCCCCAGCGGGAGTTCCTACAATGAGCAGTTCTTC.

A word on this clone: This sample also contains other DNA sequences that code for the same CDR3. This sequence joins TRBV7-9 and TRBJ2-1; tentatively, D is TRBD2 (5 bases). The CDR3 length is 15 residues. V gave up 5 bases and J gave up 0 bases, with 11 bases separating them. CDR1 is SEHNR, CDR2 FQNEAQ, per germline (reference sequence). The CDR3 DNA reads TGTGCCAGCAGCCCAAGCGGAAGCTCCTACAATGAGCAGTTCTTC. The encoded protein is CASSPSGSSYNEQFF. The full variable domain, in which reference TRBV7-9 and TRBJ2-1 provide the parts outside the CDR3, is DTGVSQNPRHKITKRGQNVTFRCDPISEHNRLYWYRQTLGQGPEFLTYFQNEAQLEKSRLLSDRFSAERPKGSFSTLEIQRTEQGDSAMYLCASSPSGSSYNEQFFGPGTRLTVL.